This T cell receptor (beta chain) derives from a study of blood T cell repertoires in COVID-19. About the research overall: PBMCs, B-cell-depleted T cells, or T cells were the source of the cDNA or gDNA that made up the material.

This clone was found once. Assay: immunoSEQ multiplex PCR; the TCRdb copy retains only in-frame clones and omits some. The table has over 60,000 clones, about three quarters seen once. J lost 3 bases, V lost 3 bases, and 7 bases had no gene match. In germline, CDR1 is LNHNV, CDR2 YYDKDF (reference sequence). The CDR3 is 15 residues long. The chain recombines TRBV15 with TRBJ2-7; 8 positions match TRBD1. The source of this sequence is a human donor in a cohort sampled during active COVID-19. Material for sequencing was peripheral blood. For the CDR3, the DNA is TGTGCCACCAGCAGCGACAGGGGACCACTCTACGAGCAGTACTTC. The encoded protein is CATSSDRGPLYEQYF.